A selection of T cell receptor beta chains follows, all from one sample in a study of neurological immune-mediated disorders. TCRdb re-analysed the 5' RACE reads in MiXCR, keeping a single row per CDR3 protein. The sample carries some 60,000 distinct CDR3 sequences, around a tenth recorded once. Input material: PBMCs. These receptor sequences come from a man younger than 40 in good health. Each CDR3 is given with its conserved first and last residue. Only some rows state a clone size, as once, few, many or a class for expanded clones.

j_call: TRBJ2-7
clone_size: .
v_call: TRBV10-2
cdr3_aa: CASSWLAGGEEQYF

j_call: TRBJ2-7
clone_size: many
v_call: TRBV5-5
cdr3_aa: CASSVLGTNPYEQYF

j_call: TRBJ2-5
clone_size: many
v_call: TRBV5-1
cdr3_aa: CASSFSIAAGEETQYF

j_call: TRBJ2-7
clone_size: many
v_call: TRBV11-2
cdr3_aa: CASSLSLGLGEQYF

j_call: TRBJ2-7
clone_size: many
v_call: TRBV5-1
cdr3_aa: CASSLVLLAGASVYEQYF

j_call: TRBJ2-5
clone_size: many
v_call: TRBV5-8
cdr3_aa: CASSSPGQVQETQYF

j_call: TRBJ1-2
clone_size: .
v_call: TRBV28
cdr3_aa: CASTSTGLRAYTF

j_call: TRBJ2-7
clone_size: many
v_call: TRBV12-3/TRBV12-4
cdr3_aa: CASSLQGPISYEQYF

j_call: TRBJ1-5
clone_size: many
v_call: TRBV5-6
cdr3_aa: CASSLWGSNQPQHF

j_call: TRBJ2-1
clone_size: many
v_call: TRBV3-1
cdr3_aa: CASSHQLAPGSYNEQFF

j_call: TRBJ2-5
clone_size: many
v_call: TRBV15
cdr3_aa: CATSRGPSGLETQYF

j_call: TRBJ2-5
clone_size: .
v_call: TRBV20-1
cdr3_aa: CIAQPGLAGFETQYF

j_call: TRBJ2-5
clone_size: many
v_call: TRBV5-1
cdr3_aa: CASSSAGSLEETQYF

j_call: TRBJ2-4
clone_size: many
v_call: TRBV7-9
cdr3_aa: CASSGLAGGDKNIQYF

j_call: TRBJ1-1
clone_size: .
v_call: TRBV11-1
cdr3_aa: CASSPVGKGNTEAFF

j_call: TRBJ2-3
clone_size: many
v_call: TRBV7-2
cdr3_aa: CASSSGLAGDTQYF

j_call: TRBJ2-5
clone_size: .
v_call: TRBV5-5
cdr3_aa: CASRTGVTVAETQNF

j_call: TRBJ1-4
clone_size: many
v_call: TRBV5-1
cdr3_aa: CASSLAGTENEKLFF

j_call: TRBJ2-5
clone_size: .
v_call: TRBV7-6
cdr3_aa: CASKGFGSQETQYF

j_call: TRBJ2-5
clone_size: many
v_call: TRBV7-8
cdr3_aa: CASSPEVALSYQYF

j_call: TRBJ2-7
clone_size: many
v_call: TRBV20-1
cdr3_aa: CSAREQATVYEQYF

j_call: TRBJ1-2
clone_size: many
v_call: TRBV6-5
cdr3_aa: CASSYSGTGAYGYTF

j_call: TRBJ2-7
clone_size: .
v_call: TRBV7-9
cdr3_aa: CASSPSEPPGEDEQYF

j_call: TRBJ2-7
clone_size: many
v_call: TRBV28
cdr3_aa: CASRYRVGYEQYF

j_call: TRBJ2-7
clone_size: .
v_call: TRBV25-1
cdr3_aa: CASSGWDRVDEQYF

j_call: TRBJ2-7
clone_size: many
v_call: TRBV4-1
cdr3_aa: CASSQVGLAGTYEQYF

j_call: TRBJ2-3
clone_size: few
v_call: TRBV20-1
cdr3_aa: CSAGGLLEATDTQYF

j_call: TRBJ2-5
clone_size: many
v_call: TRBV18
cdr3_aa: CASSPRVGVLETQYF

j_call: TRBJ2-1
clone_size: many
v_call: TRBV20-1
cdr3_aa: CSASLAGSYNEQFF

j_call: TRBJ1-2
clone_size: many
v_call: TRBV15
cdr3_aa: CATSRDATAGYGYTF

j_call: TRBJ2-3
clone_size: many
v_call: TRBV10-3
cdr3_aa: CATIPGVSSGTDTQYF

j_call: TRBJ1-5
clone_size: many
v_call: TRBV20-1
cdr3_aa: CSAGRTGSNQPQHF

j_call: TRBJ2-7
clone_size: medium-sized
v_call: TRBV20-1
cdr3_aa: CSARDSRRHEQYF

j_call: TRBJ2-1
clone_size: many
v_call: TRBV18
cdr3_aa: CASSPGIGLFDEQFF

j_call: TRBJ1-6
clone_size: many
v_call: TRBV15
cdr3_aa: CATSRANGQGPNSPLHF

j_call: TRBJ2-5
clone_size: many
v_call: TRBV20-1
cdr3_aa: CSARFGRLSYQETQYF

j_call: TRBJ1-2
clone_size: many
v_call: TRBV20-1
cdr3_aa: CSARFPDRGNYGYTF

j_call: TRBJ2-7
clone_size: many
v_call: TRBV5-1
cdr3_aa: CASSPGTVEASYEQYF

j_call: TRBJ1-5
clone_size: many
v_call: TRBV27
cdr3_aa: CASGPTRGNQPQHF

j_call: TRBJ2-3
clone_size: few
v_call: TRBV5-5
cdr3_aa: CASSLRLAGSPIQGDTQYF

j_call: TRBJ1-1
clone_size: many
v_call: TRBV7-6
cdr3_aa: CASSSYSREAAFF

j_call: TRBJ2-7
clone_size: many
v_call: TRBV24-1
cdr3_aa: CATSDAGTHGGYEQYF

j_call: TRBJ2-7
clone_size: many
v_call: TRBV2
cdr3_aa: CASSVLLGYEQYF

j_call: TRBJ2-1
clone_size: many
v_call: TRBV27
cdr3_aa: CASSLFGRGSVTYNEQFF

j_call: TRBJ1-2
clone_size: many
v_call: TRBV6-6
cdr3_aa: CASSPGAGPNYGYTF

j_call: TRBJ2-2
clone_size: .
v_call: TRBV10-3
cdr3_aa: CAIIYASGRTSGEMFF

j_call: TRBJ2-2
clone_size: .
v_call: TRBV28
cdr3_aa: CASSGIAEFNTWELFF

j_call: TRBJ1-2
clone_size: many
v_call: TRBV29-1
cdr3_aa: CSVETGANYGYTF

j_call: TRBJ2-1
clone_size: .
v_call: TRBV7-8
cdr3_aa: CASSFVGGRAGDEQFF

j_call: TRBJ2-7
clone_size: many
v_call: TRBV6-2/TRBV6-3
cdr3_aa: CASQDGVPNEQYF

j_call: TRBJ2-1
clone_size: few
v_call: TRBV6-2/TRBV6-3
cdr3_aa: CASSPWTGGYRTVEQFF

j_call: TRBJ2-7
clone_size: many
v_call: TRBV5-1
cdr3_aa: CASNSGGGNSYEQYF

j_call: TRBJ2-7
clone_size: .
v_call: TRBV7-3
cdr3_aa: CASSRDRGYEQYF